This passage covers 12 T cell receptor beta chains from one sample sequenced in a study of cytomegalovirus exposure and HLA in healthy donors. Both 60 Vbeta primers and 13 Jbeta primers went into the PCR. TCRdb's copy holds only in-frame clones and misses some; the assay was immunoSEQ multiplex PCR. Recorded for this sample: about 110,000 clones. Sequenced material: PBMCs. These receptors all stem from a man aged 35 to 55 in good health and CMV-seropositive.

The CDR3 bases are TGTGCCAGCAGCTTTGGTAGCGAATACAATGAGCAGTTCTTC. It specifies CASSFGSEYNEQFF. The gene calls are TRBV7-9 and TRBJ2-1; TRBD2 is a possible D gene (5 bases). Per germline, CDR1 SEHNR and CDR2 FQNEAQ (reference sequence). Trimming stripped 3 bases from V and 4 bases from J, with 10 bases between. The CDR3 consists of 14 residues.

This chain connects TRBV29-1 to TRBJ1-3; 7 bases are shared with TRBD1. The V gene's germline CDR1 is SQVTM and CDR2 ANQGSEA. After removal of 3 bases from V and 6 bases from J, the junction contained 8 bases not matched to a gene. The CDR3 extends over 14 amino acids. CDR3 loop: CSVERGQNVNTIYF. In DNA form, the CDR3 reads TGCAGCGTTGAGAGGGGGCAGAATGTAAACACCATATATTTT.

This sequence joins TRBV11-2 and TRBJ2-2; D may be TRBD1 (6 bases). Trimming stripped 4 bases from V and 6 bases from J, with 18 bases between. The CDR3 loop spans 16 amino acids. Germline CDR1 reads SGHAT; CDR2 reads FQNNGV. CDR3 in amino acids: CASSYRDIRDAGELFF. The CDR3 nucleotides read TGTGCCAGCAGCTACCGGGACATCCGGGACGCCGGGGAGCTGTTTTTT.

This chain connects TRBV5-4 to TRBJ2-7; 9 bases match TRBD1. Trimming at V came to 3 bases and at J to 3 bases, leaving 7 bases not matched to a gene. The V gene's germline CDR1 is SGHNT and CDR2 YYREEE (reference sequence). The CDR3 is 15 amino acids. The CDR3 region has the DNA TGTGCCAGCAGCTCCTCCGGGACAGGGAGCTACGAGCAGTACTTC. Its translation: CASSSSGTGSYEQYF. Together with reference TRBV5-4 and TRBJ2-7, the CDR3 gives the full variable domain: ETGVTQSPTHLIKTRGQQVTLRCSSQSGHNTVSWYQQALGQGPQFIFQYYREEENGRGNFPPRFSGLQFPNYSSELNVNALELDDSALYLCASSSSGTGSYEQYFGPGTRLTVT.

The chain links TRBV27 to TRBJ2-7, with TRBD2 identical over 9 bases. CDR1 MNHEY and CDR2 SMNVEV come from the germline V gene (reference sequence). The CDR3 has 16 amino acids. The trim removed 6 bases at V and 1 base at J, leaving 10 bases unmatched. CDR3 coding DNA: TGTGCCAGCAGGCGGATAGCGGGAGAAGGATCCTACGAGCAGTACTTC. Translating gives CASRRIAGEGSYEQYF.

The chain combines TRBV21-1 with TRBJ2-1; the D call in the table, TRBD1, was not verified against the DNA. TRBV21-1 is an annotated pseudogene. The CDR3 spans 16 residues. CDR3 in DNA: TGTGCCAGCAGCAATTCCGGGACAGGGGAAATCAATGAGCAGTTCTTC. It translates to CASSNSGTGEINEQFF.

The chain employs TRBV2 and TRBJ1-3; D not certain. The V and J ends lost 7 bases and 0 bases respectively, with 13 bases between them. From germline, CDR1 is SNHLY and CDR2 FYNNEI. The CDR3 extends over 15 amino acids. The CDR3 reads CASISLGSSGNTIYF. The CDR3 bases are TGTGCCAGCATTTCCCTCGGGAGCTCTGGAAACACCATATATTTT.

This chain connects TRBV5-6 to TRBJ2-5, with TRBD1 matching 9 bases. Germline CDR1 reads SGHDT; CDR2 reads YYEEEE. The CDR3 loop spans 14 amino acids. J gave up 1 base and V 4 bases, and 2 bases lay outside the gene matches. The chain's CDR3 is CASSEGQGQETQYF. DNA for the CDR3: TGTGCCAGCAGCGAGGGACAGGGCCAAGAGACCCAGTACTTC.

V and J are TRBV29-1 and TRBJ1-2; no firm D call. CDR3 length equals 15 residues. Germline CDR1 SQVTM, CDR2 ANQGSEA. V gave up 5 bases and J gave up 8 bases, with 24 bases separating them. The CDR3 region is CSVLYRAHPGEGYTF. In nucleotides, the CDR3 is TGCAGCGTTCTCTACCGGGCCCACCCCGGGGAGGGCTACACCTTC.

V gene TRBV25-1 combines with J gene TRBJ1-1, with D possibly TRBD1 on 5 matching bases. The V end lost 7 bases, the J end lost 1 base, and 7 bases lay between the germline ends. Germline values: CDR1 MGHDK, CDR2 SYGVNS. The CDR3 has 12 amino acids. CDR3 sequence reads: CASTRGNTEAFF. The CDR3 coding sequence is TGTGCCAGCACAAGGGGGAACACTGAAGCTTTCTTT. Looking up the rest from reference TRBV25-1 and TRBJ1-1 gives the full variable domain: EADIYQTPRYLVIGTGKKITLECSQTMGHDKMYWYQQDPGMELHLIHYSYGVNSTEKGDLSSESTVSRIRTEHFPLTLESARPSHTSQYLCASTRGNTEAFFGQGTRLTVV.

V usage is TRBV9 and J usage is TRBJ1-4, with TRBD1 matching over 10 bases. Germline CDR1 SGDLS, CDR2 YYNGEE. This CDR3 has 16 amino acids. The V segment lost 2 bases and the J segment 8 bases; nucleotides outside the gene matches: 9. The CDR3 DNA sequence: TGTGCCAGCAGCGTGGGACAGGGGCAATATAGGGAAAAACTGTTTTTT. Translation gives CASSVGQGQYREKLFF.

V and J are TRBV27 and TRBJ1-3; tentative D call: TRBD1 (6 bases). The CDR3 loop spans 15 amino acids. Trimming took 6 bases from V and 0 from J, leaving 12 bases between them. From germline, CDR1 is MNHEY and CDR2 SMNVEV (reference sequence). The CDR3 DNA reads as TGTGCCAGCAGGGCCGACAGGCCCTCTGGAAACACCATATATTTT. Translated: CASRADRPSGNTIYF.